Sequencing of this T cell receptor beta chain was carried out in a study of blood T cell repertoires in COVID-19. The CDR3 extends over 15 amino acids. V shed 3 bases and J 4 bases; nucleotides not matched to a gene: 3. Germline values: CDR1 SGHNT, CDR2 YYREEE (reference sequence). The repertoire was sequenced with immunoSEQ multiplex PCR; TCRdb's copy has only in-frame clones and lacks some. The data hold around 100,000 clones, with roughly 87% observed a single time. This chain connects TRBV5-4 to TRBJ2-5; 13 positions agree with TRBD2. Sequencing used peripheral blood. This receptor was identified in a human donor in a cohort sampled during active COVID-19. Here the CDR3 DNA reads TGTGCCAGCAGCTCACGGACTAGCGGGGGAGAGACCCAGTACTTC. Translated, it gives CASSSRTSGGETQYF.